A selection of T cell receptor beta chains follows, all from one sample in a study of blood T cells in healthy people across ages. TCRdb processed the 5' RACE reads anew with MiXCR; each CDR3 protein has one entry. The sample contains hundreds of thousands of distinct CDR3 sequences, about 25% of which appear only once. These data also formed part of another study, on T cells of mothers and their children.

The sample consisted of blood. All receptors derive from a boy aged 10-17 years in good health. The CDR3 runs from the conserved cysteine through the conserved F or W. The order of the fields is CDR3 length, J gene, clone size, V gene, D gene, CDR3 protein, CDR3 DNA. The D gene is left open where the match is weak. The size entry is marked missing in some rows and otherwise reads once, few, many or a size class.

CDR3 length: 16; J gene: TRBJ2-3; clone size: -; V gene: TRBV12-5; D gene: -; CDR3 protein: CASGLGDLRTTDTQYF; CDR3 DNA: TGTGCTAGTGGTTTAGGAGATCTCCGGACCACAGATACGCAGTATTTT
CDR3 length: 16; J gene: TRBJ2-7; clone size: -; V gene: TRBV20-1; D gene: TRBD2; CDR3 protein: CSARAPWSGSFDEQYF; CDR3 DNA: TGCAGTGCTAGAGCCCCCTGGAGCGGGAGCTTCGACGAGCAGTACTTC
CDR3 length: 14; J gene: TRBJ2-7; clone size: -; V gene: TRBV10-3; D gene: TRBD1; CDR3 protein: CAISPGQRSYEQYF; CDR3 DNA: TGTGCCATCAGCCCGGGACAGCGTTCCTACGAGCAGTACTTC
CDR3 length: 15; J gene: TRBJ2-1; clone size: -; V gene: TRBV12-3/TRBV12-4; D gene: -; CDR3 protein: CASSFSSAGYNEQFF; CDR3 DNA: TGTGCCAGCAGTTTTAGCAGCGCTGGGTACAATGAGCAGTTCTTC
CDR3 length: 13; J gene: TRBJ1-4; clone size: few; V gene: TRBV20-1; D gene: -; CDR3 protein: CSASGSILEKLFF; CDR3 DNA: TGCAGTGCTAGCGGCAGCATATTAGAAAAACTGTTTTTT
CDR3 length: 16; J gene: TRBJ2-1; clone size: -; V gene: TRBV29-1; D gene: TRBD1; CDR3 protein: CSVEGPDRVAYNEQFF; CDR3 DNA: TGCAGCGTTGAAGGCCCTGACAGGGTCGCCTACAATGAGCAGTTCTTC
CDR3 length: 13; J gene: TRBJ1-2; clone size: -; V gene: TRBV13; D gene: -; CDR3 protein: CASTLTEKDGYTF; CDR3 DNA: TGTGCCAGCACCCTGACAGAAAAGGATGGCTACACCTTC
CDR3 length: 12; J gene: TRBJ1-2; clone size: -; V gene: TRBV19; D gene: -; CDR3 protein: CATEMGPGGYTF; CDR3 DNA: TGTGCCACCGAAATGGGGCCTGGTGGCTACACCTTC
CDR3 length: 15; J gene: TRBJ2-3; clone size: -; V gene: TRBV20-1; D gene: -; CDR3 protein: CSATKRVASTDTQYF; CDR3 DNA: TGCAGTGCAACAAAGCGGGTGGCTAGCACAGATACGCAGTATTTT
CDR3 length: 16; J gene: TRBJ2-1; clone size: -; V gene: TRBV29-1; D gene: TRBD2; CDR3 protein: CSVELASGRAVNEQFF; CDR3 DNA: TGCAGCGTTGAACTGGCTAGCGGGAGGGCCGTCAATGAGCAGTTCTTC
CDR3 length: 15; J gene: TRBJ2-3; clone size: few; V gene: TRBV2; D gene: -; CDR3 protein: CASSPGAGAADTQYF; CDR3 DNA: TGTGCCAGCAGCCCGGGGGCGGGAGCTGCAGATACGCAGTATTTT
CDR3 length: 12; J gene: TRBJ1-1; clone size: few; V gene: TRBV6-2/TRBV6-3; D gene: -; CDR3 protein: CASRAGGFEAFF; CDR3 DNA: TGTGCCAGCAGAGCCGGAGGATTTGAAGCTTTCTTT
CDR3 length: 12; J gene: TRBJ2-4; clone size: few; V gene: TRBV20-1; D gene: -; CDR3 protein: CSALTRTESQYF; CDR3 DNA: TGCAGTGCTCTTACAAGGACAGAGTCTCAGTACTTC
CDR3 length: 14; J gene: TRBJ2-7; clone size: -; V gene: TRBV29-1; D gene: -; CDR3 protein: CSVEVKGPSYEQYF; CDR3 DNA: TGCAGCGTTGAAGTAAAGGGACCCTCCTACGAGCAGTACTTC
CDR3 length: 14; J gene: TRBJ1-4; clone size: many; V gene: TRBV6-5; D gene: -; CDR3 protein: CASSYSGGGEKLFF; CDR3 DNA: TGTGCCAGCAGTTACTCCGGGGGGGGTGAAAAACTGTTTTTT
CDR3 length: 15; J gene: TRBJ2-3; clone size: few; V gene: TRBV28; D gene: TRBD1; CDR3 protein: CASSFPGTVTDTQYF; CDR3 DNA: TGTGCCAGCAGTTTTCCCGGGACAGTCACAGATACGCAGTATTTT
CDR3 length: 20; J gene: TRBJ2-4; clone size: -; V gene: TRBV28; D gene: TRBD2; CDR3 protein: CASSLGLGTSGSIAKNIQYF; CDR3 DNA: TGTGCCAGCAGTTTGGGGCTAGGGACTAGCGGTTCTATAGCCAAAAACATTCAGTACTTC
CDR3 length: 13; J gene: TRBJ1-2; clone size: -; V gene: TRBV12-3/TRBV12-4; D gene: TRBD1; CDR3 protein: CASTSTGRSGYTF; CDR3 DNA: TGTGCCAGCACTTCGACAGGGAGAAGTGGCTACACCTTC